These 8 T cell receptor beta chains were all obtained from the same sample, sequenced in a study of control samples from healthy donors and cancer patients. Profiled with immunoSEQ multiplex PCR; TCRdb holds only in-frame clones, not every one. The sample records 85,000 to 90,000 clones, less than 90% being singletons. The sequencing sample was made of PBMCs. These receptor sequences come from a woman aged 45 to 65 with colorectal cancer.

A single count supports this clone. The rearrangement joins TRBV2 to TRBJ2-2; TRBD1 might be the D (6 bases). The germline V gene encodes CDR1 SNHLY and CDR2 FYNNEI. The CDR3 extends over 14 amino acids. V dropped 3 bases and J dropped 1 base, with 6 bases sitting between them. The CDR3 loop reads CASSDRGNTGELFF. DNA for the CDR3: TGTGCCAGCAGTGACAGGGGGAACACCGGGGAGCTGTTTTTT.

The rearrangement joins TRBV6-6 to TRBJ1-1; no definite D call. Germline CDR1 is MNHNY and CDR2 is SVGAGI (reference sequence). The CDR3 runs to 15 residues. Trimming shortened V by 6 bases and J by 1 base, and 15 bases separated the two germline ends. CDR3 nucleotides: TGTGCCAGCAGAGTTACGGCGGATTCGAACACTGAAGCTTTCTTT. Its translation is CASRVTADSNTEAFF.

The V call is TRBV28, the J call TRBJ1-6; D is unclear. The length of the CDR3 is 13 residues. Germline-derived CDR1 and CDR2 are MDHEN and SYDVKM. Between the trimmed V and J ends, which lost 4 bases and 5 bases, there was a span of 6 bases. CDR3 nucleotides: TGTGCCAGCAGTTGGGAGGATAATTCACCCCTCCACTTT. Translated, it gives CASSWEDNSPLHF.

The V call is TRBV30, the J call TRBJ1-3, with 7 bases lining up with TRBD1. This CDR3 has 15 residues. CDR1 GTSNPN and CDR2 SVGIG come from the germline V gene (reference sequence). Unmatched junction bases numbered 11, after V lost 5 bases and J lost 4 bases. The CDR3 nucleotides read TGTGCCTGGGCCGACAGGGTTTTTTACGGAAACACCATATATTTT. Protein: CAWADRVFYGNTIYF.

The V gene is TRBV6-2 or TRBV6-3, the J gene TRBJ1-6; D remains unclear. The CDR3 loop spans 14 amino acids. CDR1 and CDR2 from the germline V gene are MNHEY and SVGEGT. V lost 5 bases to trimming and J lost 8 bases, with 13 bases between them. This CDR3 is CASSPDSRYSPLHF. The DNA for the CDR3 is TGTGCCAGCAGTCCCGACTCCAGGTATTCACCCCTCCACTTT.

CDR3 in DNA: TGCGCCAGCAGCCACGGTCTTGAAGGTTACAATGAGCAGTTCTTC. Translation gives CASSHGLEGYNEQFF. The chain carries TRBV4-3 and TRBJ2-1; D remains ambiguous. CDR1 is LGHNA and CDR2 is YSLEER in the germline V gene. V was shortened by 3 bases and J by 4 bases, with 13 bases between the two germline ends. The CDR3 covers 15 residues.

The J gene is TRBJ1-6, the V gene TRBV27; D call uncertain. CDR1 MNHEY and CDR2 SMNVEV come from the germline V gene (reference sequence). Deletions cut 2 bases from V and 10 bases from J, with 3 bases between. The CDR3 runs 11 residues. The CDR3 DNA follows: TGTGCCAGCAGTTTAGGGTCACCCCTCCACTTT. Translated, it gives CASSLGSPLHF.

V gene TRBV5-8 combines with J gene TRBJ2-5; D is unclear. In germline, CDR1 is SGHTS, CDR2 YDEGEE. V shed 0 bases and J shed 1 base, with 7 bases lying between them. This CDR3 is 14 amino acids long. For the CDR3, the DNA is TGTGCCAGCAGCTTGGCGGTATTCCAAGAGACCCAGTACTTC. Protein sequence: CASSLAVFQETQYF.